This TCR beta chain is from a study of a mutant IDH1 vaccine in newly diagnosed glioma. Germline V lookup: CDR1 SGDLS, CDR2 YYNGEE. Trimming took 3 bases from V and 7 from J; bases not matched to a gene: 6. This CDR3 comprises 16 residues. The sample's time point: week 23, last vaccination. Every vaccine dose comprised 300 ug of mutant IDH1 20-mer peptide plus topical imiquimod. Sequencing used immunoSEQ multiplex PCR; TCRdb keeps in-frame clones, though not all of them. The table has 70,000 to 90,000 clones, 65% to 90% seen once; the top ten hold 2% to 2.5%. In the case of this clone: Its antigen is unidentified.

The chain joins TRBV9 to TRBJ2-1, with 14 bases that match TRBD2. Specimen: PBMCs, collected from a glioma patient whose treatment included an IDH1 peptide vaccine. The TCR sequence derives from a man between 25 and 39 years old with glioma. Some clones in this sample may be carry-over from other donors' samples. The CDR3 coding sequence is TGTGCCAGCAGCGCCCGACTAGCGGGAGGGTTTAATGAGCAGTTCTTC. This sequence encodes CASSARLAGGFNEQFF.